This paragraph covers one T cell receptor (beta chain) sequence. What it binds is unknown. These data come from a study of monozygotic twins with inflammatory bowel disease. Study-wide findings and caveats: IBD patients shared fewer clonotypes with other individuals than healthy twins, especially patients with disease activity signs.

CDR1 is SQVTM and CDR2 is ANQGSEA in the germline V gene. The CDR3 extends over 17 amino acids. Blood was drawn once per donor, and each sample measured approximately 2.5 ml. Eight cDNA synthesis reactions were run for every sample. A 6-nucleotide sample barcode was carried by the UMIs, which template switching added. Following a re-call of the 5' RACE reads, TCRdb has one entry per CDR3 protein and lacks DNA. The sample includes 300,000 to 400,000 distinct CDR3 sequences. The chain carries TRBV29-1 and TRBJ2-5; no DNA is available, so the TRBD1 call from TCRdb remains unchecked. Material for sequencing was blood. The TCR sequence derives from a human donor with ulcerative colitis or Crohn's disease, or a healthy co-twin of an affected twin (not recorded which). CDR3 residues: CSVEDIGPGGLQETQYF.